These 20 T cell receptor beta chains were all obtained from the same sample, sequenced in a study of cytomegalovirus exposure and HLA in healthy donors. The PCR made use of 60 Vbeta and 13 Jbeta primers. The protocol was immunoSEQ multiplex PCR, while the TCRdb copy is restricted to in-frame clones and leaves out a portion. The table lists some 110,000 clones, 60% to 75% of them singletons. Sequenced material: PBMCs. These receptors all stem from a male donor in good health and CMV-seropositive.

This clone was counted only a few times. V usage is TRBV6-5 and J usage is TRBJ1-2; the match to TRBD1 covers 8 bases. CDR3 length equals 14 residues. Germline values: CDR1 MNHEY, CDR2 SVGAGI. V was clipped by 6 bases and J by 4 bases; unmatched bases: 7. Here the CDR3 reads CASRTGQEIYGYTF. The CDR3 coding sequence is TGTGCCAGCAGAACGGGACAGGAGATCTATGGCTACACCTTC.

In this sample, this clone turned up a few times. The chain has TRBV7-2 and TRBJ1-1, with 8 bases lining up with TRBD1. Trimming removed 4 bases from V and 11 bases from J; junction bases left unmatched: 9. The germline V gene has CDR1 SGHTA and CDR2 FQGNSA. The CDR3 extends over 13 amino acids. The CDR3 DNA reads TGTGCCAGCAGCTCCGCAGGGGGCTTTGGCGCTTTCTTT. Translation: CASSSAGGFGAFF.

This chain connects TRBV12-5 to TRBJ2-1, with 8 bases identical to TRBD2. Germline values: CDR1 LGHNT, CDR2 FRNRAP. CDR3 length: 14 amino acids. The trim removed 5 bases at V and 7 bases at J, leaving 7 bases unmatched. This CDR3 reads CASGLGTSVNEQFF. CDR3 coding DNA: TGTGCTAGTGGTCTAGGGACTAGTGTAAATGAGCAGTTCTTC.

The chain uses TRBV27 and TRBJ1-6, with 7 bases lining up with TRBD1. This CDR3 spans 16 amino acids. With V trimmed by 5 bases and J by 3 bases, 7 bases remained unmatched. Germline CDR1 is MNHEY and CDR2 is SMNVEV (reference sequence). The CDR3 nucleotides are TGTGCCAGCAGTAGACTGGGACAGCACTATAATTCACCCCTCCACTTT. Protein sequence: CASSRLGQHYNSPLHF.

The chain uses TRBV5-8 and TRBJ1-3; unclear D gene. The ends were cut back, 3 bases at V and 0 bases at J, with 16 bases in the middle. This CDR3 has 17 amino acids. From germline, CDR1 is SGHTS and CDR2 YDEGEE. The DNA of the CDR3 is TGTGCCAGCAGCTCTGTCGGCAGGATTAGCTCTGGAAACACCATATATTTT. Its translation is CASSSVGRISSGNTIYF.

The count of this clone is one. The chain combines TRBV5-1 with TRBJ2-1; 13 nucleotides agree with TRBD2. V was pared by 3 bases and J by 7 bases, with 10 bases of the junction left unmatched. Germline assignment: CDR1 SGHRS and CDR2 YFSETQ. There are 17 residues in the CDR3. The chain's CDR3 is CASSSRTSGSRGNEQFF. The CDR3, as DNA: TGCGCCAGCAGCTCCCGGACTAGCGGGAGTAGAGGGAATGAGCAGTTCTTC.

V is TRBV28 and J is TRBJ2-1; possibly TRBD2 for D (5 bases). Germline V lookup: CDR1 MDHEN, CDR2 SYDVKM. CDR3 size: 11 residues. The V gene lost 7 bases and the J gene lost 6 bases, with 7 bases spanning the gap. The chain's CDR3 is CASTEGNEQFF. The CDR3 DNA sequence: TGTGCCAGCACCGAGGGCAATGAGCAGTTCTTC.

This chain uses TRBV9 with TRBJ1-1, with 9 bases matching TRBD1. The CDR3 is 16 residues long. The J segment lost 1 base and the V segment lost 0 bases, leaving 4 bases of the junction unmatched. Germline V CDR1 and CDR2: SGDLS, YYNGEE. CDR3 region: CASSVAQGAGNTEAFF. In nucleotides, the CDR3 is TGTGCCAGCAGCGTAGCACAGGGGGCCGGGAACACTGAAGCTTTCTTT.

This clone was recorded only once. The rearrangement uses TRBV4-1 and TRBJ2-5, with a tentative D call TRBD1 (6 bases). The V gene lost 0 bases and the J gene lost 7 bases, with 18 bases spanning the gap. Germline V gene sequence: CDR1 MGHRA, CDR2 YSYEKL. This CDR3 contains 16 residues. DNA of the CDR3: TGCGCCAGCAGCCAAGACAACAGGGATGGGGTAACGACCCAGTACTTC. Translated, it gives CASSQDNRDGVTTQYF.

DNA of the CDR3: TGTGCTAGTGGTTTGGACCTGGACAGAGAAGCTTTCTTT. This sequence encodes CASGLDLDREAFF. This rearrangement joins TRBV12-5 to TRBJ1-1, with D maybe TRBD1 (6 bases). This CDR3 has 13 amino acids. Trimming stripped 1 base from V and 8 bases from J, with 11 bases between. The germline V gene has CDR1 LGHNT and CDR2 FRNRAP.

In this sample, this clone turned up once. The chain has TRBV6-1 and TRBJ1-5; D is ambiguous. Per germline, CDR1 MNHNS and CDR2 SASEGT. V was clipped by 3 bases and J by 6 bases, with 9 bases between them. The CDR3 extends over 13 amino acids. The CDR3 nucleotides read TGTGCCAGCAGTGAGAGGGTTCCTCAGCCCCAGCATTTT. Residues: CASSERVPQPQHF.

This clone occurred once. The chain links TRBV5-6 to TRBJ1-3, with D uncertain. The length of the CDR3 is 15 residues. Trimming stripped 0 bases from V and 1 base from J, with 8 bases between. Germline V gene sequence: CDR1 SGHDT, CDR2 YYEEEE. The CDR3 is CASSLVDLSGNTIYF. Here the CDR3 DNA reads TGTGCCAGCAGCTTGGTAGATCTTTCTGGAAACACCATATATTTT.

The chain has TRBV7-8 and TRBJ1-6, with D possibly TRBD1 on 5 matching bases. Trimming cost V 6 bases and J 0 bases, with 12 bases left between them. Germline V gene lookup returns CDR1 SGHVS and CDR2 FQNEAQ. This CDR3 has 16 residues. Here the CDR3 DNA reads TGTGCCAGCAGGCGATTCGGGGGCTCCTATAATTCACCCCTCCACTTT. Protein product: CASRRFGGSYNSPLHF.

CDR3 DNA: TGTGCCAGCAGTTCCTCAGACAGGCCCCCCCTCTATGGCTACACCTTC. Translation gives CASSSSDRPPLYGYTF. The chain joins TRBV28 to TRBJ1-2; D possibly corresponds to TRBD1 (6 bases). This CDR3 contains 16 residues. Between the trimmed V and J ends, which lost 4 bases and 4 bases, there was a span of 19 bases. CDR1 is MDHEN and CDR2 is SYDVKM in the germline V gene.

Here the CDR3 DNA reads TGTGCCAGCAGCTTGGCCGGGACTTACTACGAGCAGTACTTC. This gives the protein CASSLAGTYYEQYF. This chain links TRBV7-9 with TRBJ2-7, with D possibly TRBD2 on 6 matching bases. Per the germline V gene, CDR1 is SEHNR and CDR2 is FQNEAQ (reference sequence). V gave up 3 bases and J gave up 3 bases, with 12 bases separating them. CDR3 size: 14 residues.

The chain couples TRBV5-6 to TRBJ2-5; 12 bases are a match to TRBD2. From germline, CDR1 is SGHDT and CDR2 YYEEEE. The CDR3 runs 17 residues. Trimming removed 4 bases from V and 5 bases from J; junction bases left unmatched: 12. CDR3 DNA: TGTGCCAGCAGCCTCAACGTGCGGCTAGCGGGAGGGGAGACCCAGTACTTC. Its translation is CASSLNVRLAGGETQYF.

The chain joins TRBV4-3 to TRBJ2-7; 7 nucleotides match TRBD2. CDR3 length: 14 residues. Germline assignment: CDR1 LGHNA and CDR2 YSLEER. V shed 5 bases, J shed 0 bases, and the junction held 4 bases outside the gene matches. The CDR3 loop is CASSDLADSYEQYF. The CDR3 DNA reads TGCGCCAGCAGCGACCTAGCGGACTCCTACGAGCAGTACTTC.

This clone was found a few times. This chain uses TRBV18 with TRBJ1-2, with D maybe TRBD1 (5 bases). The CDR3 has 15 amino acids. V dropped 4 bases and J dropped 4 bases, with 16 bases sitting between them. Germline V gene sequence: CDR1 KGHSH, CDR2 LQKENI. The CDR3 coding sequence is TGTGCCAGCTCACAGGGCGAGCAGGGAACCTATGGCTACACCTTC. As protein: CASSQGEQGTYGYTF.

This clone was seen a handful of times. The CDR3 spells CASATGGKDEKLFF. The CDR3 DNA follows: TGTGCCAGCGCGACAGGGGGGAAGGATGAAAAACTGTTTTTT. V usage is TRBV9 and J usage is TRBJ1-4; 9 nucleotides match TRBD1. V lost 7 bases to trimming and J lost 6 bases; unmatched junction nucleotides: 7. CDR3 length: 14 residues. Looked up from germline, CDR1 is SGDLS and CDR2 is YYNGEE. Full variable domain (rest looked up from reference TRBV9 and TRBJ1-4): DSGVTQTPKHLITATGQRVTLRCSPRSGDLSVYWYQQSLDQGLQFLIQYYNGEERAKGNILERFSAQQFPDLHSELNLSSLELGDSALYFCASATGGKDEKLFFGSGTQLSVL.

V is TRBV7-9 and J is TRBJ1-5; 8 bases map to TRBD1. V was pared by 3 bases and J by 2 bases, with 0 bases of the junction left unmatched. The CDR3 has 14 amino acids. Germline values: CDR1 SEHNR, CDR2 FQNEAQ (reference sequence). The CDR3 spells CASSLGQGNQPQHF. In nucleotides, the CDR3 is TGTGCCAGCAGCTTGGGACAGGGCAATCAGCCCCAGCATTTT.